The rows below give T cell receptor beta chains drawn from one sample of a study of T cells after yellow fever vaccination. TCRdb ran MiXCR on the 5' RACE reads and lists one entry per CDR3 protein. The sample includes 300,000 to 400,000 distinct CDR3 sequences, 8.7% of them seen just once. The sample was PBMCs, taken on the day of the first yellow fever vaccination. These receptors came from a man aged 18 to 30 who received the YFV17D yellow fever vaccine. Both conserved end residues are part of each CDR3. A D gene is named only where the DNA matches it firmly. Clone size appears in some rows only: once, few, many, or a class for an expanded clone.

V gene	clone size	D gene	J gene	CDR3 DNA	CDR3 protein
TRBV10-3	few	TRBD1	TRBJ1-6	TGTGCCATCAGTGAGTCGAAAGGGACAGGCCAACCCCTCCACTTT	CAISESKGTGQPLHF
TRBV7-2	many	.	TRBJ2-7	TGTGCCAGCAGCTCGGGGGTGGACTACGAGCAGTACTTC	CASSSGVDYEQYF
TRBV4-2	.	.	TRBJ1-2	TGTGCCAGCATCCAGACGGAATATGGCTACACCTTC	CASIQTEYGYTF
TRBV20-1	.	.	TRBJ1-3	TGCAGTGCTAGAGGCGGGGGAGACACCATATATTTT	CSARGGGDTIYF
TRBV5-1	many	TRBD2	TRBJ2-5	TGCGCCAGCAGCTTGGCTTCGCGGGGGGAAGAGACCCAGTACTTC	CASSLASRGEETQYF
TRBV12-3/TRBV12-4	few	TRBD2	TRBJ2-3	TGTGCCAGCAGTTTAACGCGGGGGGGCTTGACAGATACGCAGTATTTT	CASSLTRGGLTDTQYF
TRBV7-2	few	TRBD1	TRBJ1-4	TGTGCCAGCAGCCCATGGACAGGGATTGACGAAAAACTGTTTTTT	CASSPWTGIDEKLFF
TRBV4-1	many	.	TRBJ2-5	TGCGCCAGCAGCCCCCGGGACTGGGAAGGCTTAGCGACCCAGTACTTC	CASSPRDWEGLATQYF
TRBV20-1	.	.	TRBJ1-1	TGCAGTGCTAGAGATCAGGCCTTGAACACTGAAGCTTTCTTT	CSARDQALNTEAFF
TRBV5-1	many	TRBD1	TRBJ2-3	TGCGCCAGCAGCCCGGGGACAGGGGTTCCGGGTACGCAGTATTTT	CASSPGTGVPGTQYF
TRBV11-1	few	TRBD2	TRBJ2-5	TGTGCCAGCAGCAGGTTGGGACTAGCCAGAAACCCACCCGAAGAGACCCAGTACTTC	CASSRLGLARNPPEETQYF
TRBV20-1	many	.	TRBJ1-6	TGCAGTGCTGCGTCCAGCTCCTATAATTCACCCCTCCACTTT	CSAASSSYNSPLHF
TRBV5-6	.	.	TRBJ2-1	TGTGCCAGCAGCTGGAGTGAGGAAGGTGAGCAGTTCTTC	CASSWSEEGEQFF
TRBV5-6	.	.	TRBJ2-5	TGTGCCAGCAGCCCCTTACTGCGCGGAGAGACCCAGTACTTC	CASSPLLRGETQYF
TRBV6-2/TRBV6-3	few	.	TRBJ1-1	TGTGCCAGCAGTTACGAAGGGGACTCCACTGAAGCTTTCTTT	CASSYEGDSTEAFF
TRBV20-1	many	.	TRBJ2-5	TGCAGTGCCCAGGACGTGTCAATTCGCGAGACCCAGTACTTC	CSAQDVSIRETQYF
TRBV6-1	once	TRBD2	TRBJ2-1	TGTGCCAGCACTCTGGCGGGGGGCTCCTACAATGAGCAGTTCTTC	CASTLAGGSYNEQFF
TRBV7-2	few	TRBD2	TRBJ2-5	TGTGCCAGCAGCGGCATAGCGGGGGGGGCCCAGCAAGAGACCCAGTACTTC	CASSGIAGGAQQETQYF
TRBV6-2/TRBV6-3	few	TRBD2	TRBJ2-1	TGTGCCAGCAGTAACTCCGGGACTAGTCGCTCCTACAATGAGCAGTTCTTC	CASSNSGTSRSYNEQFF
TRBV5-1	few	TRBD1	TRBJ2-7	TGCGCCAGCAGCTTGCTGGGACAGGGCCCCTACGAGCAGTACTTC	CASSLLGQGPYEQYF
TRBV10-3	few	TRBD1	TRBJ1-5	TGTGCCATCAGTGAACGAACAGGGGCCGATCAGCCCCAGCATTTT	CAISERTGADQPQHF
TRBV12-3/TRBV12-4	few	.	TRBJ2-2	TGTGCCAGCCGACCACCGAGAGGGAACACCGGGGAGCTGTTTTTT	CASRPPRGNTGELFF
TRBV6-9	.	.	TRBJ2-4	TGTGCGACCCCCCCCGAGAGCAGGTCCGGGATAGCCAAAAACATTCAGTACTTC	CATPPESRSGIAKNIQYF
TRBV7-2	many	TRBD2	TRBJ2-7	TGTGCCAGCAGCTCACCGCTAGCGGGGGCCCGCAGCTACGAGCAGTACTTC	CASSSPLAGARSYEQYF
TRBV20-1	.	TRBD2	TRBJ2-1	TGCAGTGCCGCTGCGGGGGGAAGCTCCTACAATGAGCAGTTCTTC	CSAAAGGSSYNEQFF
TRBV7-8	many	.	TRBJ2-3	TGTGCCAGCAGCTCCGTCGGGGGAAGCACAGATACGCAGTATTTT	CASSSVGGSTDTQYF
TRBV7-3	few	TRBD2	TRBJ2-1	TGTGCCAGCAGCTTAACGGCGATAGCGGGGGGTGGTGAGCAGTTCTTC	CASSLTAIAGGGEQFF
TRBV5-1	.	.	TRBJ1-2	TGCGCCAGCAGCTTAACAATCACAGGGACCTATGGCTACACCTTC	CASSLTITGTYGYTF
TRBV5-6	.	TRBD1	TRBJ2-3	TGTGCCAGCAGCGGGAGGGACAGGGGGGCCCGGAGGTCAGATACGCAGTATTTT	CASSGRDRGARRSDTQYF
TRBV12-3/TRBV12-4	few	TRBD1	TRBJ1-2	TGTGCCAGCAGGCAGGGGGAGGCTGGCTACACCTTC	CASRQGEAGYTF
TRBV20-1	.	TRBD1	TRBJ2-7	TGCAGTGCTAGAGATGAAGACAGGGTCTACGAGCAGTACTTC	CSARDEDRVYEQYF
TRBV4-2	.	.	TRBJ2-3	TGTGCCAGCAGCCAAGCTGGCAGGGGGGGCACAGATACGCAGTATTTT	CASSQAGRGGTDTQYF
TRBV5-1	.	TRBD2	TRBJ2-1	TGCGCCAGCAGCTTGGAGGGCCAGCGGGGGGGCCTTTTGAATGAGCAGTTCTTC	CASSLEGQRGGLLNEQFF
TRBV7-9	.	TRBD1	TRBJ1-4	TGTGCCGGGGGACAGTTCCATGAAAAACTGTTTTTT	CAGGQFHEKLFF
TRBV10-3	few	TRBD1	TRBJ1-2	TGTGCCATCAGGGGGACAGGGCGCAACTATGGCTACACCTTC	CAIRGTGRNYGYTF
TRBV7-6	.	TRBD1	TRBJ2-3	TGTGCCAGCGGGGGACAGGCGAGCACAGATACGCAGTATTTT	CASGGQASTDTQYF
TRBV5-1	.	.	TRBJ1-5	TGCGCCAGCAGCTTGGACTTGGGGGAGGATCAGCCCCAGCATTTT	CASSLDLGEDQPQHF
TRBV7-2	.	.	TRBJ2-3	TGTGCCAGCAGCCCGTCCCTAGGCACAGATACGCAGTATTTT	CASSPSLGTDTQYF
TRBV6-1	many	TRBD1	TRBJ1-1	TGTGCCAGCAGCCGGACAGGGGGCGCATCGAACACTGAAGCTTTCTTT	CASSRTGGASNTEAFF
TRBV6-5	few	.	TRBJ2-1	TGTGCCAGCAGTTACGGTCCCTACTATGAGCAGTTCTTC	CASSYGPYYEQFF
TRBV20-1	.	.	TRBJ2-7	TGCAGTGCTATAGGCTCTACGGGTGAGCAGTACTTC	CSAIGSTGEQYF
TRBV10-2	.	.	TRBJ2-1	TGCGCGTCACACTCCGACAATGAGCAGTTCTTC	CASHSDNEQFF
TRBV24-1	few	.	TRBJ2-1	TGTGCCACCAGTGAGTTGAATAATGAGCAGTTCTTC	CATSELNNEQFF
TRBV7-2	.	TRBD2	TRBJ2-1	TGTGCCAGCAGCTCTAGCGGGGGGTCGACCTACAATGAGCAGTTCTTC	CASSSSGGSTYNEQFF
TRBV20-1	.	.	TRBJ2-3	TGCAGTGCAACTAAGTCCCCAGATACGCAGTATTTT	CSATKSPDTQYF
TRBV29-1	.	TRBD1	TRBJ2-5	TGCAGCGTTGCCCCTCTCGACAGGGGTGGCGAAGAGACCCAGTACTTC	CSVAPLDRGGEETQYF
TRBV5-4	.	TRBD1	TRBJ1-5	TGTGCCAGCAGCACTGGACAGGGGGCGGGGGAGCCCCAGCATTTT	CASSTGQGAGEPQHF
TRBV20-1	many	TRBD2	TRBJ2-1	TGCAGTGCCATTATAGCGGGGGGGCTCTACAATGAGCAGTTCTTC	CSAIIAGGLYNEQFF
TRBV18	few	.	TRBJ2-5	TGTGCCAGCTCACCATCGGGGGTTCAAGAGACCCAGTACTTC	CASSPSGVQETQYF
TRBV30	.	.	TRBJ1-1	TGTGCCTGGAGTGCCAGGGGGAACACTGAAGCTTTCTTT	CAWSARGNTEAFF
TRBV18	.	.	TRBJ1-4	TGTGCCAGCTCATTCCAGGGAGGCGAAAAACTGTTTTTT	CASSFQGGEKLFF
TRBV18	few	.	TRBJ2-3	TGTGCCAGCTCACCACAAACCAAAGCAGATACGCAGTATTTT	CASSPQTKADTQYF
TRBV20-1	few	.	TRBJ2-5	TGCAGTGAGACGCGTCCGTACCAAGAGACCCAGTACTTC	CSETRPYQETQYF
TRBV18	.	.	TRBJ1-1	TGTGCCAGCTCACCGATGGCAGTCGATGTGTACACTGAATCTTTCTTT	CASSPMAVDVYTESFF